This TCR beta chain was sequenced during a study of OX40 agonist ivuxolimab in advanced cancers. CDR1 and CDR2 from the germline V gene are SGDLS and YYNGEE. The length of the CDR3 is 17 residues. V was clipped by 3 bases and J by 2 bases; unmatched bases: 5. The repertoire was sequenced with immunoSEQ multiplex PCR; TCRdb's copy has only in-frame clones and lacks some. Here the sample spans 100,000 to 150,000 clones, over 85% being singletons. The sequencing here drew on CD4+ or CD8+ T cells sorted from blood, taken in a trial of the OX40 agonist ivuxolimab. This sequence was found in an adult with an advanced solid tumor such as melanoma, head and neck, liver or kidney cancer. This rearrangement joins TRBV9 to TRBJ2-5; 15 bases fit TRBD2. CDR3 coding DNA: TGTGCCAGCAGCGCAGGGACTAGCGGGGGGAGTCAAGAGACCCAGTACTTC. Translation: CASSAGTSGGSQETQYF.